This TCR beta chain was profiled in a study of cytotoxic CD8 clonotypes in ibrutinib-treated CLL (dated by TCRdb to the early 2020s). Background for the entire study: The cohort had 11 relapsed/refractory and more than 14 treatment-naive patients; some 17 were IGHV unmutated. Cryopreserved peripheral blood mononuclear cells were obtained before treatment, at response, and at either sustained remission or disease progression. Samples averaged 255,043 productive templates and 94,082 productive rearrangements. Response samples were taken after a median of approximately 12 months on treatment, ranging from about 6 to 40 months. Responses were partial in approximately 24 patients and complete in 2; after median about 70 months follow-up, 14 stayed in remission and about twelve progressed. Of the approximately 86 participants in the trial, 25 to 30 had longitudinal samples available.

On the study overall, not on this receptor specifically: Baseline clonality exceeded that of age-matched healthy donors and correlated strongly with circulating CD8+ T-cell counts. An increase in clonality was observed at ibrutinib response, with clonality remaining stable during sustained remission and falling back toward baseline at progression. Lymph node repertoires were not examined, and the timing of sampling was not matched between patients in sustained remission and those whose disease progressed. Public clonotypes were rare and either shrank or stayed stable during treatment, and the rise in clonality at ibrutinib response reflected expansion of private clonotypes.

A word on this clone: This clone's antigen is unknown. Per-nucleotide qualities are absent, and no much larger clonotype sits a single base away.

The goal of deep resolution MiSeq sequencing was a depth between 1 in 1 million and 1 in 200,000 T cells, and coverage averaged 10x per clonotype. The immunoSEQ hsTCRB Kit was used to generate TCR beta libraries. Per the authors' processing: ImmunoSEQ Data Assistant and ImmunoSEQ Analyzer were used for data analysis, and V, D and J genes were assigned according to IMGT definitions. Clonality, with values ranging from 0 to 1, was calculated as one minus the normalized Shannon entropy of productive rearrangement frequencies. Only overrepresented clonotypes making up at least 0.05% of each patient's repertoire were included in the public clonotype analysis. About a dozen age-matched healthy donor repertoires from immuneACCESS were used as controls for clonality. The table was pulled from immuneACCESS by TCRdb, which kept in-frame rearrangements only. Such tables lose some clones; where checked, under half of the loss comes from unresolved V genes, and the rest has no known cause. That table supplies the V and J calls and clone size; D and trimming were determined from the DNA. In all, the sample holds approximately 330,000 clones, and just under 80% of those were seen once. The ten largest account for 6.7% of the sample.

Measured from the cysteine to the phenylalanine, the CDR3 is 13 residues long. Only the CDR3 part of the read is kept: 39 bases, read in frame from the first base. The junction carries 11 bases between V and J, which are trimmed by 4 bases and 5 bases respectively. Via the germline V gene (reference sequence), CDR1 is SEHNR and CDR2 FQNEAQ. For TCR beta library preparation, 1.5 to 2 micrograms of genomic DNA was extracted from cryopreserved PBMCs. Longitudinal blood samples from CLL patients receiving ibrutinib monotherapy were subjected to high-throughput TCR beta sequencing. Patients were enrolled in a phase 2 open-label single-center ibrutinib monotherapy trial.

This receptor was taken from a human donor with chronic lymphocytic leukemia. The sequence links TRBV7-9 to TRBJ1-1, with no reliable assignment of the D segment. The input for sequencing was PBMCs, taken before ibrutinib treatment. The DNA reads TGTGCCAGCAGCTACACCCGGGAGACTGAAGCTTTCTTT. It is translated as CASSYTRETEAFF. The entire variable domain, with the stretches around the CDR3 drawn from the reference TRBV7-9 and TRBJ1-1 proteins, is DTGVSQNPRHKITKRGQNVTFRCDPISEHNRLYWYRQTLGQGPEFLTYFQNEAQLEKSRLLSDRFSAERPKGSFSTLEIQRTEQGDSAMYLCASSYTRETEAFFGQGTRLTVV.